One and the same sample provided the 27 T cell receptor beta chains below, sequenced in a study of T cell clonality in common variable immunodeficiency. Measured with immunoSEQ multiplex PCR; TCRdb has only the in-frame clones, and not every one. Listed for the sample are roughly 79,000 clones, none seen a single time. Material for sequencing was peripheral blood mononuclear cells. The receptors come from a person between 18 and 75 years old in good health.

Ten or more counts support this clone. CDR3 DNA, as far as it was read: TGTGCCAGTCACCTCCGAGGGGGGGCAGGTCAGCCC. It is translated as CASHLRGGAGQP. The entire CDR3 reads CASHLRGGAGQPQHF. This chain uses TRBV19 with TRBJ1-5, with D possibly being TRBD1 (6 bases). The read falls 3 residues short of the CDR3 end, and the missing part is taken from the germline J gene. Looked up from germline, CDR1 is LNHDA and CDR2 is SQIVND (reference sequence). Between the trimmed V and J ends, which lost 8 bases and 6 bases, there was a span of 20 bases. CDR3 length equals 15 residues.

The part of the CDR3 DNA that was read is TGCGCCAGCATTGGTCTAGCGGGAGGAGTTTACGAG. Its translation is CASIGLAGGVYE. The entire CDR3 sequence reads CASIGLAGGVYEQYF. The chain has TRBV10-2 and TRBJ2-7, with 11 bases aligning to TRBD2. The observed sequence ends 3 residues before the CDR3 terminus, with the missing tail filled in from the germline J gene. Unmatched junction bases numbered 9, after V lost 7 bases and J lost 4 bases. Per germline, CDR1 WSHSY and CDR2 SAAADI. This CDR3 region has 15 residues.

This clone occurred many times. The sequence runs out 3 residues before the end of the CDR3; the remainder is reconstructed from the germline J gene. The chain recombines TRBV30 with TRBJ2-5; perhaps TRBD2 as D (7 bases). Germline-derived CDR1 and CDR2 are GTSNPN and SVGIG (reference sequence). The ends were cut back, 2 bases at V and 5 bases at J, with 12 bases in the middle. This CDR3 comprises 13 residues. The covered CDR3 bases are TGTGCCTGGAGTAACGGGGGGCAGGAGACC. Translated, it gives CAWSNGGQET. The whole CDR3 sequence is CAWSNGGQETQYF.

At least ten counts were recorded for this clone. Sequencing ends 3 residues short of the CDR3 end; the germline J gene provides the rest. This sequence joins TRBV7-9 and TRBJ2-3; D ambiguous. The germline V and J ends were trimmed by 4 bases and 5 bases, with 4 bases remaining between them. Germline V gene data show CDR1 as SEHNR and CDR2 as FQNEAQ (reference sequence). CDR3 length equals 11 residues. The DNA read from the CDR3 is TGTGCCAGCAGCTCTCGAGATACG. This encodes CASSSRDT. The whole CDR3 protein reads CASSSRDTQYF.

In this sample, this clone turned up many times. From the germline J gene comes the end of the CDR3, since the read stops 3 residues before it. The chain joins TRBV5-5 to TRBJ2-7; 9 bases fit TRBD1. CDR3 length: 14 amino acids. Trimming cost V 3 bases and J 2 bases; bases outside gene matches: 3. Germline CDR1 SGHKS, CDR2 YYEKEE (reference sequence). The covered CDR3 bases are TGTGCCAGCAGCTGGGACAGGGCAACCTACGAG. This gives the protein CASSWDRATYE. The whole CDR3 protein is CASSWDRATYEQYF.

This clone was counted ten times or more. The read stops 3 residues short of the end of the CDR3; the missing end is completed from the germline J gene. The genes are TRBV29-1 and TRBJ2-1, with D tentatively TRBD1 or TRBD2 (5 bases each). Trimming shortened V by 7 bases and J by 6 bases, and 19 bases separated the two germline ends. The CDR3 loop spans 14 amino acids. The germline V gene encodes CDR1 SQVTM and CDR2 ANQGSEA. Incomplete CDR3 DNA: TGCAGCGGGAGAGGGGCCCCTGGGAGCAATGAG. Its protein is CSGRGAPGSNE. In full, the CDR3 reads CSGRGAPGSNEQFF.

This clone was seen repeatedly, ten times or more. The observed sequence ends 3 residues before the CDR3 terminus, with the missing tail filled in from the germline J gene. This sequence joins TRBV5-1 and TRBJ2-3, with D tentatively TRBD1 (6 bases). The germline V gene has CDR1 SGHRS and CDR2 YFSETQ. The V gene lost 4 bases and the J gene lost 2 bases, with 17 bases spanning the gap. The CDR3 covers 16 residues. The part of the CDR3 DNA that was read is TGCGCCAGCAGCGCATACAGGGTTGGGGACACAGATACG. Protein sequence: CASSAYRVGDTDT. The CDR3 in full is CASSAYRVGDTDTQYF.

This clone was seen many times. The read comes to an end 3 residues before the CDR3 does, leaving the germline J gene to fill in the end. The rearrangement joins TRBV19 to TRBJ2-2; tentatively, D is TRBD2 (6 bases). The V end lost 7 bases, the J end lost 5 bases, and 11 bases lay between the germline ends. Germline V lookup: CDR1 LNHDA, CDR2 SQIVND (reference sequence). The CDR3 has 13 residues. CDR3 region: CASNRDWTGELFF. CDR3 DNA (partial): TGTGCCAGTAACCGGGACTGGACCGGGGAG.

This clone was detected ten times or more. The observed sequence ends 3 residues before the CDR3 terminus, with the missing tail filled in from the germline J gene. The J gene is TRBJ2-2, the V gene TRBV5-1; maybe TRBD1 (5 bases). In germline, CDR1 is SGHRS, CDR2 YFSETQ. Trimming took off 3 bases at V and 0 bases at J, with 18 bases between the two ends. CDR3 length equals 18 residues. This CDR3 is CASSYGLWGSANTGELFF. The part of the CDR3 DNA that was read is TGCGCCAGCAGCTATGGCCTGTGGGGCTCTGCGAACACCGGGGAG. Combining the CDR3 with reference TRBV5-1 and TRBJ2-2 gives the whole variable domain KAGVTQTPRYLIKTRGQQVTLSCSPISGHRSVSWYQQTPGQGLQFLFEYFSETQRNKGNFPGRFSGRQFSNSRSEMNVSTLELGDSALYLCASSYGLWGSANTGELFFGEGSRLTVL.

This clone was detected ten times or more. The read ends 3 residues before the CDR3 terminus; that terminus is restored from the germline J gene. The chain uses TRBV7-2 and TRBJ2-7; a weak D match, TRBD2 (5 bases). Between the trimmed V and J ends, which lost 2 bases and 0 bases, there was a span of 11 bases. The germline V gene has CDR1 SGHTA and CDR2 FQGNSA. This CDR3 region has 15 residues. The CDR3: CASSLIQRFSYEQYF. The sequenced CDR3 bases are TGTGCCAGCAGCTTAATTCAGCGGTTCTCCTACGAG.

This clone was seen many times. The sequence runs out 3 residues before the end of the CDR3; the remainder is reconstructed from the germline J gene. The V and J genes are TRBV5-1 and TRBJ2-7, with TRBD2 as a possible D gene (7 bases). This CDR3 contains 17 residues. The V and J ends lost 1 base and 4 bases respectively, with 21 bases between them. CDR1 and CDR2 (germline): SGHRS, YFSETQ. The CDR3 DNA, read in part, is TGCGCCAGCAGCTTGCCTCAGACAGGAGGGAGGGCTTACGAG. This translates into CASSLPQTGGRAYE. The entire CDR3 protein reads CASSLPQTGGRAYEQYF.

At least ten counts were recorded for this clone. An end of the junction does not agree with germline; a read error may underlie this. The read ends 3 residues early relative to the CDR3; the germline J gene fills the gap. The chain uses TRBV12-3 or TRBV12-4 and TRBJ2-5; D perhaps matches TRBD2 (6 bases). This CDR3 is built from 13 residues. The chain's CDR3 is CASRLAVRGTQYF. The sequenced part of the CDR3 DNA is TGTGCCAGCAGGTTAGCGGTCCGGGGGACC.

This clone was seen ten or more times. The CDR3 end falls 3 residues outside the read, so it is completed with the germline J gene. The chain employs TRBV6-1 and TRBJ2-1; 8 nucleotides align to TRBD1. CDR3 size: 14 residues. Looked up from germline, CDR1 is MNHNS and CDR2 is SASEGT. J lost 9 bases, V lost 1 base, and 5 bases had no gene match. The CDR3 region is CASSEEGQGGEQFF. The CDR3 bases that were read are TGTGCCAGCAGTGAAGAAGGACAGGGAGGTGAG.

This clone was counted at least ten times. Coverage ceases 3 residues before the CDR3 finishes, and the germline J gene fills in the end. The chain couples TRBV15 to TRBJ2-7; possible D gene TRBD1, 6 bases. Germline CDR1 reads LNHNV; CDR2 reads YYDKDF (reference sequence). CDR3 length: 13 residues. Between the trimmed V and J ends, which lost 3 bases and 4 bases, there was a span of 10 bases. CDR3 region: CATSRDSDYEQYF. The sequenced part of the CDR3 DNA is TGTGCCACCAGCAGGGACAGTGATTACGAG. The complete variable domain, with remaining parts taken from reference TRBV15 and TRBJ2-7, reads DAMVIQNPRYQVTQFGKPVTLSCSQTLNHNVMYWYQQKSSQAPKLLFHYYDKDFNNEADTPDNFQSRRPNTSFCFLDIRSPGLGDTAMYLCATSRDSDYEQYFGPGTRLTVT.

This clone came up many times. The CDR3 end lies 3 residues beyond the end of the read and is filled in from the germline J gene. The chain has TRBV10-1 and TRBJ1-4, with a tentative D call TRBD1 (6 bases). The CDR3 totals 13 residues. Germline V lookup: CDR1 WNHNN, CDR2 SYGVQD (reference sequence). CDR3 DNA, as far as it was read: TGCGCCAGCAGCGCCGGGTTGGGGGCGAAA. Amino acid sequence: CASSAGLGAK. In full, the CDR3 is CASSAGLGAKLFF.

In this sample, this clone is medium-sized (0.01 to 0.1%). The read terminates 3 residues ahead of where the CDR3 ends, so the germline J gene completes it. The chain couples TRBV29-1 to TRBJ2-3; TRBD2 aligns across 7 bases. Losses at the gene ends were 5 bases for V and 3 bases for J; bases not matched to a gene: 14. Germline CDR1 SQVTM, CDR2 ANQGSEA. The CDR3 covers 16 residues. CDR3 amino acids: CSVQKLAPRRTDTQYF. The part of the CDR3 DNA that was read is TGCAGCGTTCAGAAACTAGCGCCAAGAAGGACAGATACG.

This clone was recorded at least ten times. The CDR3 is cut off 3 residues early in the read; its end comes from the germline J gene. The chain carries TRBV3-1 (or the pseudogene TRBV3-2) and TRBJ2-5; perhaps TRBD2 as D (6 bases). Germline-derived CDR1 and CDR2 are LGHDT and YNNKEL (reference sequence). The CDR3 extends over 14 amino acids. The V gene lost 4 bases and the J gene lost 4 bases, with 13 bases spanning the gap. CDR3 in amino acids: CASSPTKGGETQYF. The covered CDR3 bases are TGTGCCAGCAGCCCGACTAAGGGAGGAGAGACC.

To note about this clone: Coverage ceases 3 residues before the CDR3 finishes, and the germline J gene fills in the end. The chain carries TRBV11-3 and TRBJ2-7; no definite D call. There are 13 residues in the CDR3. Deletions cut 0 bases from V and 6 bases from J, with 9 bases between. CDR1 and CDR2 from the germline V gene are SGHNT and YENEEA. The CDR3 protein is CASSLERASEQYF. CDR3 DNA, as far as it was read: TGTGCCAGCAGCTTAGAAAGAGCCTCCGAG. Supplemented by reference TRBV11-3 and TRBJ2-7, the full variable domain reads EAGVVQSPRYKIIEKKQPVAFWCNPISGHNTLYWYLQNLGQGPELLIRYENEEAVDDSQLPKDRFSAERLKGVDSTLKIQPAELGDSAVYLCASSLERASEQYFGPGTRLTVT.

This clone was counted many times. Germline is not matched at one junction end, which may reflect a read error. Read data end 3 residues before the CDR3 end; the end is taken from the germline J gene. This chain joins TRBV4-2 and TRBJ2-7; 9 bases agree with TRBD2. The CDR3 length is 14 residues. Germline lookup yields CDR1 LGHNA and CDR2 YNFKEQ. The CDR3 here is CASSQVQLAGEQYF. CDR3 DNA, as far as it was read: TGCGCCAGCAGCCAGGTACAACTAGCGGGCGAG.

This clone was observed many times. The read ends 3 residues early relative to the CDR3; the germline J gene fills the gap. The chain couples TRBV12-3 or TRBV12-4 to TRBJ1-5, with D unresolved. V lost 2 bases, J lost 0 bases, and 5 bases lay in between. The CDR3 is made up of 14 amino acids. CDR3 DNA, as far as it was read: TGTGCCAGCAGTTTACGGGTTAGCAATCAGCCC. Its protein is CASSLRVSNQP. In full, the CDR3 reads CASSLRVSNQPQHF.

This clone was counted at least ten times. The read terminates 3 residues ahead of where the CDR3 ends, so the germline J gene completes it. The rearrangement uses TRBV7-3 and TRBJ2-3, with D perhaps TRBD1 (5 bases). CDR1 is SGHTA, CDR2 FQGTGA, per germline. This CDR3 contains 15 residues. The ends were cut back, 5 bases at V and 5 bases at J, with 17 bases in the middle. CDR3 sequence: CASSPMGQGGDTQYF. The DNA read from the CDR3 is TGTGCCAGCAGCCCAATGGGGCAGGGCGGAGATACG.

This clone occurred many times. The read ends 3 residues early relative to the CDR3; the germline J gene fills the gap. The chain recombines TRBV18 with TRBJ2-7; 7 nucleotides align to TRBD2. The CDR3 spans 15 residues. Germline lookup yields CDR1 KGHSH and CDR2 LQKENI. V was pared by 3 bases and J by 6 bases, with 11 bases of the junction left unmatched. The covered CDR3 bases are TGTGCCAGCTCACCGACGAACCTAGCGGCGGCCGAG. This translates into CASSPTNLAAAE. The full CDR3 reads CASSPTNLAAAEQYF.

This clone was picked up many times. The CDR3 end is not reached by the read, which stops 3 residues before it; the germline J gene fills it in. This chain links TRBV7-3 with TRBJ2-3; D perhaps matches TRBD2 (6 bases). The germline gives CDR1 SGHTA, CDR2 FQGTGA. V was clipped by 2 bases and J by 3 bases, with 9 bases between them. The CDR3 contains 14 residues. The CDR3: CASSLDGGTDTQYF. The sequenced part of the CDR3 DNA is TGTGCCAGCAGCTTAGACGGGGGAACAGATACG.

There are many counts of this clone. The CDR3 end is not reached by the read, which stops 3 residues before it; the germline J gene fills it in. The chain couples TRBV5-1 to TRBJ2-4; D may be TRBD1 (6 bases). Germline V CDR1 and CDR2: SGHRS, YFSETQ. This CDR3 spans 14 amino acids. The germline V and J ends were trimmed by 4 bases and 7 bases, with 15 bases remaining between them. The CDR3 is CASSQRQDFNIQYF. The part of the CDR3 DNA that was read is TGCGCCAGCAGCCAGCGACAGGACTTCAACATT.

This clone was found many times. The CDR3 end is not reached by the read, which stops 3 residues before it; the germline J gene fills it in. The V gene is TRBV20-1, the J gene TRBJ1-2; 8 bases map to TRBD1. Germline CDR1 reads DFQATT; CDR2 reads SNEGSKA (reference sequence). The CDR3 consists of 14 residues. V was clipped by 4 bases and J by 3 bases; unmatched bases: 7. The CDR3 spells CSAKTGAIYYGYTF. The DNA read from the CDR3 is TGCAGTGCTAAGACAGGGGCAATCTACTATGGC.

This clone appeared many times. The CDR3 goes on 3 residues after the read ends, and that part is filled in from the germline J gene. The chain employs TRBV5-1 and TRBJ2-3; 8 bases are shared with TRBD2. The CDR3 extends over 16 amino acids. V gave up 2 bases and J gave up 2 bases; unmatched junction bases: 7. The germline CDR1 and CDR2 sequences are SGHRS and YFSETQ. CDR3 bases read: TGCGCCAGCAGCTTTAAACTAGCGGAGCTCACAGATACG. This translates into CASSFKLAELTDT. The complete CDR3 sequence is CASSFKLAELTDTQYF.

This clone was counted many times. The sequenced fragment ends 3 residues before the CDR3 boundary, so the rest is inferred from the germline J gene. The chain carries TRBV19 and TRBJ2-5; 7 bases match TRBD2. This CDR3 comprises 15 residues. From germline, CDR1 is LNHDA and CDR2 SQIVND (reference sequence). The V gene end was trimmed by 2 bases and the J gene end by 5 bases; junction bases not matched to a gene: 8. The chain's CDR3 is CASSIWGGEGETQYF. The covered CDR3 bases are TGTGCCAGTAGTATATGGGGGGGAGAGGGCGAGACC.